A single sample is the source of the 23 T cell receptor beta chains below, sequenced in a study of preoperative IRX-2 immunotherapy in early breast cancer. Treatment described: preoperative locoregional IRX-2 cytokine immunotherapy. Clones were sequenced by immunoSEQ multiplex PCR, and TCRdb holds only the in-frame ones, with some missing. The sample contains 25,000 to 30,000 clones, about four fifths of which appear only once. This sample was obtained from a patient treated with IRX-2 immunotherapy. These receptors all come from a human donor with breast cancer.

A word on this clone: One end of the junction varies from germline; a read error may be responsible. The genes are TRBV15 and TRBJ1-3, with a weak D call TRBD1 (6 bases). The CDR3 runs to 15 residues. The V gene's germline CDR1 is LNHNV and CDR2 YYDKDF (reference sequence). CDR3 amino acids: CASSTTYRAADTIYF. For the CDR3, the DNA is TGTGCCAGCAGCACAACCTACAGGGCGGCGGACACCATATATTTT.

The chain has TRBV10-3 and TRBJ2-2, with unresolved D. Germline V gene sequence: CDR1 ENHRY, CDR2 SYGVKD. This CDR3 spans 14 amino acids. V was clipped by 2 bases and J by 2 bases, with 6 bases between them. CDR3 in DNA: TGTGCCATCAGTGAGACAGCCAACACCGGGGAGCTGTTTTTT. This sequence encodes CAISETANTGELFF.

The V gene is TRBV10-1, the J gene TRBJ2-3; D is possibly TRBD2 (6 bases). In germline, CDR1 is WNHNN, CDR2 SYGVQD (reference sequence). The CDR3 sequence is 11 residues long. CDR3 amino acids: CGGGRRDTQYF. Written as DNA, the CDR3 is TGCGGAGGAGGGCGGAGAGATACGCAGTATTTT.

V usage is TRBV30 and J usage is TRBJ2-1; a possible D gene is TRBD1 (7 bases). V was cut by 2 bases and J by 5 bases, with 19 bases left in between. There are 16 residues in the CDR3. CDR1 and CDR2 from the germline V gene are GTSNPN and SVGIG (reference sequence). This CDR3 reads CAWSFSQGGPHNEQFF. The CDR3 DNA is TGTGCCTGGAGTTTTTCGCAGGGGGGCCCACACAATGAGCAGTTCTTC.

V gene TRBV19 combines with J gene TRBJ1-5; D is undetermined. Germline V gene lookup returns CDR1 LNHDA and CDR2 SQIVND (reference sequence). Trimming stripped 7 bases from V and 0 bases from J, with 10 bases between. This CDR3 has 14 amino acids. As DNA, the CDR3 is TGTGCCAGTACGCTGAGACATAGCAATCAGCCCCAGCATTTT. It is translated as CASTLRHSNQPQHF.

The J gene is TRBJ1-4, the V gene TRBV6-8; D unclear. The germline CDR1 and CDR2 sequences are MNHGY and SAAAGT. The CDR3 is 14 residues long. V shed 6 bases and J shed 0 bases, with 8 bases lying between them. The chain's CDR3 is CASSQPATNEKLFF. CDR3 nucleotide sequence: TGTGCCAGCAGCCAGCCTGCAACTAATGAAAAACTGTTTTTT.

V and J are TRBV5-1 and TRBJ2-1; 10 bases are shared with TRBD2. This CDR3 comprises 17 residues. CDR1 is SGHRS and CDR2 is YFSETQ in the germline V gene. Losses at the gene ends were 4 bases for V and 10 bases for J; bases not matched to a gene: 17. CDR3 sequence: CASSPFRSGGAGEEQFF. The CDR3 region has the DNA TGCGCCAGCAGCCCTTTCCGGAGCGGGGGGGCGGGAGAGGAGCAGTTCTTC.

The rearrangement joins TRBV6-8 to TRBJ1-2; 7 bases line up with TRBD1. This CDR3 has 13 residues. From germline, CDR1 is MNHGY and CDR2 SAAAGT. The V gene end was trimmed by 6 bases and the J gene end by 2 bases; junction bases not matched to a gene: 3. This CDR3 reads CASRDRENYGYTF. Written as DNA, the CDR3 is TGTGCCAGCAGAGACAGGGAGAACTATGGCTACACCTTC.

The chain has TRBV30 and TRBJ2-3; D might be TRBD2 (5 bases). Deletions cut 8 bases from V and 2 bases from J, with 14 bases between. The V gene's germline CDR1 is GTSNPN and CDR2 SVGIG (reference sequence). The CDR3 consists of 13 residues. This CDR3 reads CARRGDYTDTQYF. The DNA for the CDR3 is TGTGCCCGGCGAGGAGACTACACAGATACGCAGTATTTT.

The chain combines TRBV30 with TRBJ2-1; unclear D gene. Germline assignment: CDR1 GTSNPN and CDR2 SVGIG (reference sequence). This CDR3 has 15 amino acids. Trimming left V 4 bases short and J 5 bases short, with 18 bases between. The CDR3 protein is CAWTADLGGNNEQFF. The CDR3 region has the DNA TGTGCCTGGACCGCGGACCTAGGTGGTAACAATGAGCAGTTCTTC. The full variable domain, rest sourced from reference TRBV30 and TRBJ2-1, is SQTIHQWPATLVQPVGSPLSLECTVEGTSNPNLYWYRQAAGRGLQLLFYSVGIGQISSEVPQNLSASRPQDRQFILSSKKLLLSDSGFYLCAWTADLGGNNEQFFGPGTRLTVL.

This clone appeared a single time. The chain employs TRBV19 and TRBJ1-2; 7 nucleotides line up with TRBD1. The V and J ends lost 5 bases and 2 bases, in that order; junction bases with no gene match: 11. This CDR3 is 16 amino acids long. Germline assignment: CDR1 LNHDA and CDR2 SQIVND (reference sequence). The CDR3: CASSARQGTDNYGYTF. Written as DNA, the CDR3 is TGTGCCAGTAGTGCCCGACAAGGGACAGACAACTATGGCTACACCTTC.

This sequence joins TRBV11-3 and TRBJ1-2; 10 bases line up with TRBD1. Germline V CDR1 and CDR2: SGHNT, YENEEA. Unmatched junction bases numbered 6, after V lost 4 bases and J lost 7 bases. There are 14 residues in the CDR3. The CDR3 region has the DNA TGTGCCAGCAGCTCCGCTCGGGACAGGGGTGGCTACACCTTC. This gives the protein CASSSARDRGGYTF. Full variable domain (missing parts from reference TRBV11-3 and TRBJ1-2): EAGVVQSPRYKIIEKKQPVAFWCNPISGHNTLYWYLQNLGQGPELLIRYENEEAVDDSQLPKDRFSAERLKGVDSTLKIQPAELGDSAVYLCASSSARDRGGYTFGSGTRLTVV.

The CDR3: CASSLRDGSGNTIYF. As DNA, the CDR3 is TGTGCCAGCAGCTTGAGGGACGGCTCTGGAAACACCATATATTTT. This chain uses TRBV11-3 with TRBJ1-3, with a possible D match to TRBD1 (5 bases). CDR1 and CDR2 (germline): SGHNT, YENEEA. The germline V and J ends were trimmed by 3 bases and 0 bases, with 9 bases remaining between them. The CDR3 runs 15 residues.

The chain uses TRBV6-8 and TRBJ1-2; no definite D call. The ends were cut back, 7 bases at V and 0 bases at J, with 18 bases in the middle. CDR3 length equals 16 residues. From germline, CDR1 is MNHGY and CDR2 SAAAGT. The CDR3 reads CASTQAGLTANYGYTF. CDR3 in DNA: TGTGCCAGCACCCAGGCCGGCCTAACAGCTAACTATGGCTACACCTTC.

This clone was detected only a few times. The chain couples TRBV19 to TRBJ2-2; D remains ambiguous. V was cut by 5 bases and J by 1 base, with 8 bases left in between. The CDR3 runs 14 residues. Germline assignment: CDR1 LNHDA and CDR2 SQIVND (reference sequence). CDR3 loop: CASSFSENTGELFF. The CDR3, as DNA: TGTGCCAGTAGTTTCAGTGAGAACACCGGGGAGCTGTTTTTT. Looking up the rest from reference TRBV19 and TRBJ2-2 gives the full variable domain: DGGITQSPKYLFRKEGQNVTLSCEQNLNHDAMYWYRQDPGQGLRLIYYSQIVNDFQKGDIAEGYSVSREKKESFPLTVTSAQKNPTAFYLCASSFSENTGELFFGEGSRLTVL.

The chain recombines TRBV15 with TRBJ1-5; maybe TRBD1 (5 bases). Germline CDR1 and CDR2: LNHNV and YYDKDF (reference sequence). V was trimmed by 8 bases and J by 1 base, leaving 12 bases between them. The CDR3 is made up of 14 amino acids. As DNA, the CDR3 is TGTGCCACCTCTCGACGGGGGAGCAATCAGCCCCAGCATTTT. Residues: CATSRRGSNQPQHF. The complete variable domain, with remaining parts taken from reference TRBV15 and TRBJ1-5, reads DAMVIQNPRYQVTQFGKPVTLSCSQTLNHNVMYWYQQKSSQAPKLLFHYYDKDFNNEADTPDNFQSRRPNTSFCFLDIRSPGLGDTAMYLCATSRRGSNQPQHFGDGTRLSIL.

V gene TRBV19 combines with J gene TRBJ2-2, with D tentatively TRBD1 or TRBD2 (6 bases each). The CDR3 has 15 amino acids. V was clipped by 2 bases and J by 6 bases, with 13 bases between them. Per germline, CDR1 LNHDA and CDR2 SQIVND (reference sequence). The CDR3 is CASSIRGTLPGELFF. In nucleotides, the CDR3 is TGTGCCAGTAGTATAAGGGGGACTCTCCCCGGGGAGCTGTTTTTT.

V and J are TRBV7-6 and TRBJ2-5; 7 nucleotides align to TRBD1. This CDR3 is 18 amino acids long. The trim removed 3 bases at V and 5 bases at J, leaving 18 bases unmatched. Germline CDR1 SGHVS, CDR2 FNYEAQ. The CDR3 DNA follows: TGTGCCAGCAGCTTTGATCCCCCTAGTATACAGGGGAAGGAGACCCAGTACTTC. Its translation is CASSFDPPSIQGKETQYF.

The chain has TRBV6-8 and TRBJ1-5; 12 bases line up with TRBD1. The V gene's germline CDR1 is MNHGY and CDR2 SAAAGT. Unmatched junction bases numbered 7, after V lost 6 bases and J lost 7 bases. The CDR3 covers 15 residues. This chain's CDR3 is CASSKGQGARQPQHF. DNA for the CDR3: TGTGCCAGCAGCAAGGGACAGGGGGCGCGACAGCCCCAGCATTTT.

In this sample, this clone turned up once. The chain recombines TRBV12-5 with TRBJ2-5; 9 nucleotides agree with TRBD1. CDR1 and CDR2 from the germline V gene are LGHNT and FRNRAP. The junction had 3 bases not matched to a gene; V was cut back by 6 bases and J by 1 base. This CDR3 spans 14 amino acids. Here the CDR3 reads CASGRGQGQETQYF. DNA for the CDR3: TGTGCTAGTGGAAGGGGACAGGGCCAAGAGACCCAGTACTTC.

J is TRBJ1-2 and V is TRBV7-7; no definite D call. The CDR3 runs 14 residues. In germline, CDR1 is SSHAT, CDR2 FNYEAQ (reference sequence). Trimming removed 3 bases at V and 9 bases at J, with 17 bases between. The CDR3 coding sequence is TGTGCCAGCAGCTTGTCTAGGGAGGAAGTCAGCTACACCTTC. Amino acids: CASSLSREEVSYTF.

The chain uses TRBV1 and TRBJ2-7; the D call in the table, TRBD2, was not verified against the DNA. TRBV1 is a pseudogene. This CDR3 has 17 amino acids. The CDR3 sequence is CASSQDPPFGGASEQYF. The CDR3, as DNA: TGCGCCAGCAGCCAAGACCCCCCGTTCGGCGGGGCGTCCGAGCAGTACTTC.

The chain uses TRBV11-3 and TRBJ2-3; D unclear. The CDR3 length is 17 residues. V lost 3 bases and J 0 bases, leaving 16 bases between the germline ends. Germline V lookup: CDR1 SGHNT, CDR2 YENEEA. CDR3 loop: CASSFLGSPGSTDTQYF. In DNA form, the CDR3 reads TGTGCCAGCAGCTTCTTAGGGTCCCCGGGTAGCACAGATACGCAGTATTTT.